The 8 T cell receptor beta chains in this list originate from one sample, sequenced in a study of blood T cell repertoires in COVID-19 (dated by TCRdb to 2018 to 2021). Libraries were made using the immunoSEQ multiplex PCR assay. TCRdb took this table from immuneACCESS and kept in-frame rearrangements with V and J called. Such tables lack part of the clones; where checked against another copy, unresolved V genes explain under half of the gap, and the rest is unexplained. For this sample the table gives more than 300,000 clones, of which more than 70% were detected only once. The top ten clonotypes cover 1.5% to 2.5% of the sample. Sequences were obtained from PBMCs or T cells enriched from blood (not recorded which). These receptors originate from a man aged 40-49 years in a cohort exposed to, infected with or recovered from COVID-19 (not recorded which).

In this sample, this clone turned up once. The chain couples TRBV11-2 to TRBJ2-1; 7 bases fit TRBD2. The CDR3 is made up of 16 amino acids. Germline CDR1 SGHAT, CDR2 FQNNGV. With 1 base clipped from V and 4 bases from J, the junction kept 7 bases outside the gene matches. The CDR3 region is CASSLVLLAIYNEQFF. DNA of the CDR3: TGTGCCAGCAGCTTAGTGTTACTAGCGATATACAATGAGCAGTTCTTC.

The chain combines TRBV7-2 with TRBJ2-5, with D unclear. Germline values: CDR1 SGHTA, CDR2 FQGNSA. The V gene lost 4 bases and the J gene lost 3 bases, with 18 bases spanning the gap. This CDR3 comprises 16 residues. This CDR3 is CASSSPLANVEETQYF. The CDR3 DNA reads TGTGCCAGCAGCTCACCACTCGCGAACGTCGAAGAGACCCAGTACTTC.

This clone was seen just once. Written as DNA, the CDR3 is TGTGCCAGCAGTTACGGTTCCACGAGGGAGACCCAGTACTTC. Amino acid sequence: CASSYGSTRETQYF. This chain connects TRBV6-5 to TRBJ2-5; D remains unclear. The CDR3 length is 14 residues. Trimming took off 2 bases at V and 5 bases at J, with 12 bases between the two ends. Germline assignment: CDR1 MNHEY and CDR2 SVGAGI.

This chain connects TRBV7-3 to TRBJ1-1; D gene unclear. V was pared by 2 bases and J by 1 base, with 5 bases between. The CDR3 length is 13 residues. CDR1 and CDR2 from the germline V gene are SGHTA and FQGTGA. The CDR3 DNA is TGTGCCAGCAGCTTACAGGAGAACACTGAAGCTTTCTTT. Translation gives CASSLQENTEAFF.

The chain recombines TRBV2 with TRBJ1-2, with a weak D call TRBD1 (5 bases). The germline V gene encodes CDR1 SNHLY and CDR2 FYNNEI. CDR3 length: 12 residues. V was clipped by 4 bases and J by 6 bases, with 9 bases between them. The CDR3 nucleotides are TGTGCCAGCAGTGTCCAGGGTAATGGCTACACCTTC. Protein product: CASSVQGNGYTF.

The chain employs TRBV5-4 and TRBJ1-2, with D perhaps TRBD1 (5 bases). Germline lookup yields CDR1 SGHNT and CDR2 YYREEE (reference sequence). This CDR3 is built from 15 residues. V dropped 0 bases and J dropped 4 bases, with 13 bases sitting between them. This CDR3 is CASSLGPRGPYGYTF. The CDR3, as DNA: TGTGCCAGCAGCTTGGGGCCAAGGGGTCCCTATGGCTACACCTTC.

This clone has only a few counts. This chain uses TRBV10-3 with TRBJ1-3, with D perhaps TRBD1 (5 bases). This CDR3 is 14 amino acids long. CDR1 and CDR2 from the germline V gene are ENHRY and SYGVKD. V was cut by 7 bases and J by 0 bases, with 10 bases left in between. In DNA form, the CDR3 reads TGTGCCATCAACGCGGGGACCTCTGGAAACACCATATATTTT. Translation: CAINAGTSGNTIYF.

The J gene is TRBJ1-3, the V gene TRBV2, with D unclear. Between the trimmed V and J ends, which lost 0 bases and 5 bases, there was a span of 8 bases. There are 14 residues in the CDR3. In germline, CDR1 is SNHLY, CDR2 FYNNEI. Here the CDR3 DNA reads TGTGCCAGCAGTGAAGCTAACAGCAGAAACACCATATATTTT. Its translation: CASSEANSRNTIYF.